This entry concerns a single TCR beta chain. Its antigen has not been determined. This sample was included in a study of T cells expressing NK-cell markers (dated by TCRdb to the early 2020s). For context, the study as a whole: Three sorted T-cell subsets (CD3+CD56+NKG2C+, CD3+CD56+NKG2C- and CD3+CD56-NKG2C+) from eight donors had their TCR beta-chain repertoires profiled. The libraries were sequenced on Illumina HiSeq 2000/2500, MiSeq or NextSeq, producing 2 x 150 bp reads. Among the eight sequenced donors, only one was HCMV-seronegative, while the other seven were HCMV-seropositive. The study sequenced eight donors, all healthy volunteers chosen at random: three men and five women.

Study-wide findings and limitations: It remained unclear whether the expanded NKG2C-expressing T cell clones were specific for HCMV antigens. For five or six donors, the dominant CD3+CD56+NKG2C+ clonotypes were among the top 10 CD8+ clonotypes and accounted for roughly 1.0-8% of CD8+ T cells. Those dominant clonotypes were again the most abundant among CD3+CD56-NKG2C+ cells in a handful of donors, at about 28.3-65%.

Sequencing instrument: Illumina HiSeq 2000. TCR beta cDNA libraries were prepared using 5'RACE template switching, which introduced a universal primer site and unique molecular identifiers. cDNA synthesis was primed from the TCR beta constant segment and was followed by two successive PCR amplification steps. On the study's bioinformatics: MIGEC was used to demultiplex reads and group reads by UMI, and MiTCR was used to assemble and quantify clonotypes. To remove erroneous sequences, TCR cDNA sequences were retained only when supported by two or more reads. The tcR package was used for downstream repertoire analysis, and clonotypes were matched between fractions using CDR3 nucleotide sequence together with V segment. VDJmatch was used to annotate antigen specificity against VDJdb, with one amino acid substitution in CDR3 allowed. Once TCRdb had reprocessed the reads, it stored one entry per CDR3 protein sequence and supplied no DNA. What appears here as the V and J calls and clone size reflects TCRdb's work, not the paper's. The sample has some 460,000 distinct CDR3 sequences on record. The ten largest clones capture more than 1.4% of the sample.

A commercial ELISA kit detecting HCMV-specific IgG in serum was used to determine HCMV serostatus. Ficoll density gradient centrifugation was used to isolate peripheral blood mononuclear cells from blood. Via the germline V gene, CDR1 is SGHTA and CDR2 FQGTGA. Taken from cysteine to phenylalanine, the CDR3 has 15 residues. No DNA sequence is on record. This chain is built from TRBV7-3 and TRBJ2-1; TCRdb calls TRBD2, which cannot be checked without DNA. The receptor comes from a woman in her forties or fifties in good health. Donor details come from another sample of the same person, matched by shared clones. Specimen: blood T cells: a sorted CD56 or NKG2C T cell subset, CD4+ or CD8+ T cells, or bulk PBMC T cells (not recorded which). The CDR3 loop reads CASSLWAGGNNEQFF.